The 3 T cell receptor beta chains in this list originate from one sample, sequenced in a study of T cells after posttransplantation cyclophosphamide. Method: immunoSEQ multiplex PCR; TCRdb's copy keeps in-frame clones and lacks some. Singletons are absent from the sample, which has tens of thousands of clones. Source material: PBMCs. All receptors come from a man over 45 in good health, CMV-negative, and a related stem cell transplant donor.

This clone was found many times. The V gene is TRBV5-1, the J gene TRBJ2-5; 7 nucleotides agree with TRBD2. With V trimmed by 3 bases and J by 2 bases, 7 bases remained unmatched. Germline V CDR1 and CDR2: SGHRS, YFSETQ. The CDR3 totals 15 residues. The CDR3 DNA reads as TGCGCCAGCAGCTCCCGGGGTAGCGGGCAAGAGACCCAGTACTTC. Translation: CASSSRGSGQETQYF.

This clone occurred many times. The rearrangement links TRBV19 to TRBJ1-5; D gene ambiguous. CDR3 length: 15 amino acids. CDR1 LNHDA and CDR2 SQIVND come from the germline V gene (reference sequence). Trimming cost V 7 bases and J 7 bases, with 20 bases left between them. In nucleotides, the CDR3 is TGTGCCAGTAATATGGACCAAGGTTCGGGGCAGCCCCAGCATTTT. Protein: CASNMDQGSGQPQHF.

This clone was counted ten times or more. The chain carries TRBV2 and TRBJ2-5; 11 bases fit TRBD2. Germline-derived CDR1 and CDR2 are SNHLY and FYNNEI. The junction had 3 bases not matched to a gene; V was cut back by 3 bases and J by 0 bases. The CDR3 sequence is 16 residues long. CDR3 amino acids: CASSDPLAGDQETQYF. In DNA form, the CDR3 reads TGTGCCAGCAGTGACCCACTAGCGGGGGACCAAGAGACCCAGTACTTC.